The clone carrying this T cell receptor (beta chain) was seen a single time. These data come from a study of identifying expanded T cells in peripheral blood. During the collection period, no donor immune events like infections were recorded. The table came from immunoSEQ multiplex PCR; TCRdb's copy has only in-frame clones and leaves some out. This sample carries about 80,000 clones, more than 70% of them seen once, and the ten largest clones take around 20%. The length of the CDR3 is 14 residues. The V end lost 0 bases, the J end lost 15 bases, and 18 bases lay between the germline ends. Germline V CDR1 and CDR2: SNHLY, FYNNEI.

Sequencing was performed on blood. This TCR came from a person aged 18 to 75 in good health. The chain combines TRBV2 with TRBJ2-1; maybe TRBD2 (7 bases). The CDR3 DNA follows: TGTGCCAGCAGTGAAGCGAGGGGGGGAGGGTACACGTTCTTC. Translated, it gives CASSEARGGGYTFF.